This T cell receptor (beta chain) was identified during a study of response to subunit inactivated influenza vaccine. The study's findings and limits: Authors suggested seasonal influenza vaccinations each recruit few new T cells.

Looked up from germline, CDR1 is MGHRA and CDR2 is YSYEKL. The CDR3 is 15 residues long. Between the trimmed V and J ends, which lost 1 base and 0 bases, there was a span of 4 bases. This clonotype was counted only a few times. As yet, its antigen is unknown. TCRdb re-derived calls from the RT-PCR reads in MiXCR, one entry per CDR3 protein. The sample includes 500,000 to 600,000 distinct CDR3 sequences, around 15% of them seen just once. This sequence originates from a middle-aged man who received an inactivated influenza vaccine. Here the sequenced sample was PBMCs from blood, taken 12 days after vaccination. V and J are TRBV4-1 and TRBJ2-6, with D unclear. CDR3 residues: CASSQAFSGANVLTF. The DNA for the CDR3 is TGCGCCAGCAGCCAAGCCTTCTCTGGGGCCAACGTCCTGACTTTC.